The rows below give T cell receptor beta chains drawn from one sample of a study of PD-1 blockade in classical Hodgkin lymphoma. Sequencing used immunoSEQ multiplex PCR; TCRdb keeps in-frame clones, though not all of them. The repertoire holds about 110,000 clones, with about 88% as singletons. The sequences come from peripheral blood mononuclear cells (PBMCs), collected before the second cycle of nivolumab. Every receptor here comes from a human donor with classical Hodgkin lymphoma. The CDR3 runs from the conserved cysteine through the conserved F or W. D genes are given only for firm matches. Expanded clones are given a class, and other clones once, few, many or no size at all.

j_call: TRBJ1-2
clone_size: NA
v_call: TRBV6-5
d_call: TRBD1
cdr3_aa: CASSTGAPIYTF
cdr3_nt: TGTGCCAGCAGTACAGGGGCACCGATCTACACCTTC

j_call: TRBJ2-7
clone_size: NA
v_call: TRBV9
d_call: NA
cdr3_aa: CASYNPYLRGLPYEQYF
cdr3_nt: TGTGCCAGTTACAACCCTTACTTACGGGGACTTCCCTACGAGCAGTACTTC

j_call: TRBJ2-1
clone_size: NA
v_call: TRBV14
d_call: TRBD2
cdr3_aa: CASSHASGNVEQFF
cdr3_nt: TGTGCCAGCAGCCATGCTAGCGGGAATGTTGAGCAGTTCTTC

j_call: TRBJ1-5
clone_size: NA
v_call: TRBV30
d_call: TRBD1
cdr3_aa: CAWSRDRVNRVNQPQHF
cdr3_nt: TGTGCCTGGAGCAGAGACAGGGTAAATCGGGTCAATCAGCCCCAGCATTTT

j_call: TRBJ2-1
clone_size: NA
v_call: TRBV5-1
d_call: TRBD1
cdr3_aa: CASSWTGQDPYNEQFF
cdr3_nt: TGCGCCAGCAGCTGGACTGGACAGGACCCCTACAATGAGCAGTTCTTC

j_call: TRBJ2-1
clone_size: NA
v_call: TRBV11-2
d_call: TRBD2
cdr3_aa: CASSPGTSGSTYNEQFF
cdr3_nt: TGTGCCAGCAGCCCTGGGACTAGCGGGAGTACCTACAATGAGCAGTTCTTC

j_call: TRBJ2-2
clone_size: NA
v_call: TRBV28
d_call: NA
cdr3_aa: CASSSNHRVGSGELFF
cdr3_nt: TGTGCCAGCAGTTCAAACCACAGGGTTGGATCCGGGGAGCTGTTTTTT

j_call: TRBJ2-1
clone_size: NA
v_call: TRBV7-2
d_call: TRBD1
cdr3_aa: CASSGQAVDNEQFF
cdr3_nt: TGTGCCAGCAGCGGACAGGCCGTGGACAATGAGCAGTTCTTC

j_call: TRBJ2-1
clone_size: NA
v_call: TRBV10-1
d_call: NA
cdr3_aa: CASSDNNEQFF
cdr3_nt: TGCGCCAGCAGTGACAACAATGAGCAGTTCTTC

j_call: TRBJ2-7
clone_size: NA
v_call: TRBV6-6
d_call: TRBD1
cdr3_aa: CASTHADRGRYEQYF
cdr3_nt: TGTGCCAGCACGCATGCTGACAGGGGCCGCTACGAGCAGTACTTC

j_call: TRBJ2-2
clone_size: NA
v_call: TRBV5-4
d_call: TRBD2
cdr3_aa: CASSLNLLAGTGELFF
cdr3_nt: TGTGCCAGCAGCTTGAATCTACTAGCGGGAACGGGGGAGCTGTTTTTT

j_call: TRBJ2-7
clone_size: NA
v_call: TRBV7-9
d_call: NA
cdr3_aa: CASSRQHRRPAYEQYF
cdr3_nt: TGTGCCAGCAGTCGGCAACACAGGAGGCCGGCCTACGAGCAGTACTTC

j_call: TRBJ1-5
clone_size: few
v_call: TRBV7-9
d_call: TRBD1
cdr3_aa: CASSPRGQEQPQHF
cdr3_nt: TGTGCCAGCAGCCCCAGGGGGCAGGAGCAGCCCCAGCATTTT

j_call: TRBJ2-3
clone_size: NA
v_call: TRBV6-5
d_call: TRBD2
cdr3_aa: CASSYLTSSTDTQYF
cdr3_nt: TGTGCCAGCAGTTACTTGACTAGCAGTACAGATACGCAGTATTTT

j_call: TRBJ2-3
clone_size: NA
v_call: TRBV19
d_call: TRBD2
cdr3_aa: CASSRRRRESDTQYF
cdr3_nt: TGTGCCAGTAGTCGTCGGAGGCGGGAGTCAGATACGCAGTATTTT

j_call: TRBJ2-3
clone_size: NA
v_call: TRBV7-2
d_call: NA
cdr3_aa: CASSLDHRGDTQYF
cdr3_nt: TGTGCCAGCAGCTTAGACCACAGAGGAGATACGCAGTATTTT

j_call: TRBJ2-1
clone_size: NA
v_call: TRBV7-2
d_call: NA
cdr3_aa: CASSAFRGRNEQFF
cdr3_nt: TGTGCCAGCAGCGCGTTTCGGGGGCGCAATGAGCAGTTCTTC

j_call: TRBJ2-3
clone_size: NA
v_call: TRBV11-2
d_call: NA
cdr3_aa: CASSPNWASSDTQYF
cdr3_nt: TGTGCCAGCAGCCCCAATTGGGCTAGCTCAGATACGCAGTATTTT

j_call: TRBJ2-7
clone_size: NA
v_call: TRBV6-6
d_call: TRBD2
cdr3_aa: CASSYVAGAYEQYF
cdr3_nt: TGTGCCAGCAGTTACGTAGCGGGAGCCTACGAGCAGTACTTC

j_call: TRBJ2-7
clone_size: NA
v_call: TRBV28
d_call: TRBD1
cdr3_aa: CASSWGWGQGYYEQYF
cdr3_nt: TGTGCCAGCAGTTGGGGGTGGGGACAGGGGTATTACGAGCAGTACTTC

j_call: TRBJ2-7
clone_size: NA
v_call: TRBV10-3
d_call: NA
cdr3_aa: CAISESTHAEQYF
cdr3_nt: TGTGCCATCAGTGAGTCGACTCATGCCGAGCAGTACTTC

j_call: TRBJ1-1
clone_size: few
v_call: TRBV7-2
d_call: NA
cdr3_aa: CASSQNTEAFF
cdr3_nt: TGTGCCAGCAGCCAGAACACTGAAGCTTTCTTT

j_call: TRBJ1-6
clone_size: NA
v_call: TRBV30
d_call: NA
cdr3_aa: CAWSVLGSPLHF
cdr3_nt: TGTGCCTGGAGCGTTTTAGGTTCACCCCTCCACTTT

j_call: TRBJ1-1
clone_size: NA
v_call: TRBV30
d_call: TRBD1
cdr3_aa: CAWSKTGITEAFF
cdr3_nt: TGTGCCTGGAGTAAGACAGGGATCACTGAAGCTTTCTTT

j_call: TRBJ2-1
clone_size: NA
v_call: TRBV19
d_call: TRBD2
cdr3_aa: CATNLGLAANEQFF
cdr3_nt: TGTGCCACCAACTTAGGACTAGCCGCTAATGAGCAGTTCTTC

j_call: TRBJ1-1
clone_size: NA
v_call: TRBV7-2
d_call: NA
cdr3_aa: CASSPPDRNTEAFF
cdr3_nt: TGTGCCAGCAGCCCACCAGACAGAAACACTGAAGCTTTCTTT